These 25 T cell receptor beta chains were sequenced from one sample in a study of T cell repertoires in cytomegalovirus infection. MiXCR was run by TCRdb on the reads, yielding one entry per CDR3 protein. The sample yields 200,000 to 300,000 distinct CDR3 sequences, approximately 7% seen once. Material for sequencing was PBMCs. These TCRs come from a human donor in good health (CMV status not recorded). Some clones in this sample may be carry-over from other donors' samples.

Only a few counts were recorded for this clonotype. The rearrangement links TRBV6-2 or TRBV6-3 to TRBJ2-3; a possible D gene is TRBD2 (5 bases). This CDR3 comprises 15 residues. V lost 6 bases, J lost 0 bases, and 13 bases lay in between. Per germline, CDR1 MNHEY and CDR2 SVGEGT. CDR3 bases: TGTGCCAGCAGCCCCGGACTGGAAAGCACAGATACGCAGTATTTT. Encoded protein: CASSPGLESTDTQYF.

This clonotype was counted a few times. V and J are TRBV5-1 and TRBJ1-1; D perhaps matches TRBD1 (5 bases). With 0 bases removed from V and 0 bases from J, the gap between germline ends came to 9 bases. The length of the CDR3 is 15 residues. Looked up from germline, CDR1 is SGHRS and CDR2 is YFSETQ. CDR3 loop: CASSLAVGLNTEAFF. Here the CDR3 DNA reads TGCGCCAGCAGCTTGGCCGTGGGGCTGAACACTGAAGCTTTCTTT.

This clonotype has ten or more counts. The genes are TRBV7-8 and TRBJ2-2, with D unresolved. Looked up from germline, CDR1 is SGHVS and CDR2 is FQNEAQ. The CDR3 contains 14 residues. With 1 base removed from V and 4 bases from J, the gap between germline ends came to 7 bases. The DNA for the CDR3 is TGTGCCAGCAGCTTAGAAGGGTTCACCGGGGAGCTGTTTTTT. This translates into CASSLEGFTGELFF.

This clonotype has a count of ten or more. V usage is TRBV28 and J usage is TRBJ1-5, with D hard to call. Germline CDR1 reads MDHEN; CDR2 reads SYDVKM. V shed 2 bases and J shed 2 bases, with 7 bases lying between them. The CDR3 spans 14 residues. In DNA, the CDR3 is TGTGCCAGCAGTTTAAATCAGGGCAATCAGCCCCAGCATTTT. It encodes CASSLNQGNQPQHF.

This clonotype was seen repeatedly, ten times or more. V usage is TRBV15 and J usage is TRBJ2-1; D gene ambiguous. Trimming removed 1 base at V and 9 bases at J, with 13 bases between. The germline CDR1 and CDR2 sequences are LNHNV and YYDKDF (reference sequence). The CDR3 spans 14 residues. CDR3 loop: CATSRVVGFGEQFF. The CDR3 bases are TGTGCCACCAGCAGAGTTGTTGGGTTTGGTGAGCAGTTCTTC.

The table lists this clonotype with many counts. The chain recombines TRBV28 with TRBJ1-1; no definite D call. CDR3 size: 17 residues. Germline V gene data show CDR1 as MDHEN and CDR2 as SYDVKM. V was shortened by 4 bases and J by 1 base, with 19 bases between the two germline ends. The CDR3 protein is CASSSTDILRGNTEAFF. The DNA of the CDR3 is TGTGCCAGCAGTTCTACCGACATCTTAAGAGGGAACACTGAAGCTTTCTTT.

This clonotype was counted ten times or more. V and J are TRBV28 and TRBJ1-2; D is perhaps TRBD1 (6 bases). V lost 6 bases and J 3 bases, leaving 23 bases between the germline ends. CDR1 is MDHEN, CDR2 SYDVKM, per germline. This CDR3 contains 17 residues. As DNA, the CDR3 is TGTGCCAGCAGGACGATTAGGACAGTCTTAAGGGACTATGGCTACACCTTC. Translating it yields CASRTIRTVLRDYGYTF.

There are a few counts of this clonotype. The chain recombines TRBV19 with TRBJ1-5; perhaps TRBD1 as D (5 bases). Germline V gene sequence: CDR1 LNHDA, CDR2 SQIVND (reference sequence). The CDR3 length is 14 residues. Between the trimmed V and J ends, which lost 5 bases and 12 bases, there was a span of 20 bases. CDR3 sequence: CASSATAGTPVQHF. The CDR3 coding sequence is TGTGCCAGTAGTGCTACCGCCGGGACTCCCGTCCAGCATTTT.

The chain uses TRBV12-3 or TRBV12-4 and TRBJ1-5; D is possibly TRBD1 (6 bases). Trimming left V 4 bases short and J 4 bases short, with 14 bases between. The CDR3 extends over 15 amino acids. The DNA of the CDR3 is TGTGCCAGCAGTTACTCCGGGACACCTAATCAGCCCCAGCATTTT. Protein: CASSYSGTPNQPQHF.

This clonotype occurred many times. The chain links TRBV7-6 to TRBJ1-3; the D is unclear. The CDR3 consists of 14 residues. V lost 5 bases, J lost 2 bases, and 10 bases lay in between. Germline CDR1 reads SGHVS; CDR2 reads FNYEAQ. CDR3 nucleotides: TGTGCCAGCAGCCCTCAAACGGCTGGAAACACCATATATTTT. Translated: CASSPQTAGNTIYF. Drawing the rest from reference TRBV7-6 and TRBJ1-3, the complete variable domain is GAGVSQSPRYKVTKRGQDVALRCDPISGHVSLYWYRQALGQGPEFLTYFNYEAQQDKSGLPNDRFSAERPEGSISTLTIQRTEQRDSAMYRCASSPQTAGNTIYFGEGSWLTVV.

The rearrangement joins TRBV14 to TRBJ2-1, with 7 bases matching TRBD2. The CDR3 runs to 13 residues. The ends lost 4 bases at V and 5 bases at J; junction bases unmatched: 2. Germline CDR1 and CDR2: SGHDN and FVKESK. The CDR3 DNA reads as TGTGCCAGCAGCCGGGACTACGACAATGAGCAGTTCTTC. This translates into CASSRDYDNEQFF.

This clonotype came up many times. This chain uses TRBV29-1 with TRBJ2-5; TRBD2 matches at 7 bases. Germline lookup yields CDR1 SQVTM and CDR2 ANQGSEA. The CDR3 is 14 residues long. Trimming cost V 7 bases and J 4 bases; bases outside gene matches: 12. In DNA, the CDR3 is TGCAGCGCAGCTAGCGGAGAACCCCGAGAGACCCAGTACTTC. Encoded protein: CSAASGEPRETQYF. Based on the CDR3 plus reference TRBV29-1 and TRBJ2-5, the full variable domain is SAVISQKPSRDICQRGTSLTIQCQVDSQVTMMFWYRQQPGQSLTLIATANQGSEATYESGFVIDKFPISRPNLTFSTLTVSNMSPEDSSIYLCSAASGEPRETQYFGPGTRLLVL.

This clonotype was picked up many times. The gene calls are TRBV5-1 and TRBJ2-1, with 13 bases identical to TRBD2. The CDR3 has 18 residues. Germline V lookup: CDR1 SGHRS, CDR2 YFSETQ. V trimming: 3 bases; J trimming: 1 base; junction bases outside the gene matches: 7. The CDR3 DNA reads TGCGCCAGCAGCTCCGGACTAGCGGGGGCGGGATCCTACAATGAGCAGTTCTTC. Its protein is CASSSGLAGAGSYNEQFF.

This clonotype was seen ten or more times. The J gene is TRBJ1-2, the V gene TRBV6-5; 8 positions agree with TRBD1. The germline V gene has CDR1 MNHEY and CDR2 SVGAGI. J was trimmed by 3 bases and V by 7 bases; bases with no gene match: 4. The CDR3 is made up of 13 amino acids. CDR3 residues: CASTDRADYGYTF. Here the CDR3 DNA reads TGTGCCAGCACGGACAGGGCGGACTATGGCTACACCTTC.

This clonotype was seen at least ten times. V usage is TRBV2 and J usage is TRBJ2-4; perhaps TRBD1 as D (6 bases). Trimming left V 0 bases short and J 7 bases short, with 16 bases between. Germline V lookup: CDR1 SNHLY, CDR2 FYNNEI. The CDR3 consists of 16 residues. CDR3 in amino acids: CASSEARTGQRNIQYF. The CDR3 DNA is TGTGCCAGCAGTGAAGCGAGGACCGGACAGCGGAACATTCAGTACTTC. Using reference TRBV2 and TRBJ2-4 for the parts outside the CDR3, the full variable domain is EPEVTQTPSHQVTQMGQEVILRCVPISNHLYFYWYRQILGQKVEFLVSFYNNEISEKSEIFDDQFSVERPDGSNFTLKIRSTKLEDSAMYFCASSEARTGQRNIQYFGAGTRLSVL.

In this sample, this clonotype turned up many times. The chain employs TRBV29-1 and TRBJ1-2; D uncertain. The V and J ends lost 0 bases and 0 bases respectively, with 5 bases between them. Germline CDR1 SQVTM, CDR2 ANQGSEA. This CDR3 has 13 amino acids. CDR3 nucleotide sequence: TGCAGCGTTGAAGAGCGAACTAACTATGGCTACACCTTC. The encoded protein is CSVEERTNYGYTF. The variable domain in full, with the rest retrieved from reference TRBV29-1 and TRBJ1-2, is SAVISQKPSRDICQRGTSLTIQCQVDSQVTMMFWYRQQPGQSLTLIATANQGSEATYESGFVIDKFPISRPNLTFSTLTVSNMSPEDSSIYLCSVEERTNYGYTFGSGTRLTVV.

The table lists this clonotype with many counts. CDR3 bases: TGTGCCAGCAGCTTAGATGTAGAAAAAGAAGCTTTCTTT. This translates into CASSLDVEKEAFF. This chain connects TRBV7-2 to TRBJ1-1; D is unclear. The CDR3 totals 13 residues. Germline V gene lookup returns CDR1 SGHTA and CDR2 FQGNSA. The V end lost 1 base, the J end lost 8 bases, and 11 bases lay between the germline ends.

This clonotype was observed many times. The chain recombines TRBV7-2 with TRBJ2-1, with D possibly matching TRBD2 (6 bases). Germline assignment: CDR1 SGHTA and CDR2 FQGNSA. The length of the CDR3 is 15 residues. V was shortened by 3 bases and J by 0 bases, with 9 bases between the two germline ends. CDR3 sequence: CASSLGGVSYNEQFF. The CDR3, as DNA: TGTGCCAGCAGCTTGGGGGGAGTCTCCTACAATGAGCAGTTCTTC.

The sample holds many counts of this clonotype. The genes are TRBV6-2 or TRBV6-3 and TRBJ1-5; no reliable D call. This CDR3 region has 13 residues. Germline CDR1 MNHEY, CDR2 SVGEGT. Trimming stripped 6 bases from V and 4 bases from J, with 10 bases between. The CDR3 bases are TGTGCCAGCAGGGAGGCGGGGAATCAGCCCCAGCATTTT. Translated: CASREAGNQPQHF.

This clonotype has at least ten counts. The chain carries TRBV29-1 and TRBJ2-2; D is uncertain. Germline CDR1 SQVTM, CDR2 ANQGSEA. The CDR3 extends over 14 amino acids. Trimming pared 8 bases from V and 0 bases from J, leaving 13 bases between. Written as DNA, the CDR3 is TGCAGCCCTCGGGCCAGAACGAACACCGGGGAGCTGTTTTTT. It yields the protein CSPRARTNTGELFF.

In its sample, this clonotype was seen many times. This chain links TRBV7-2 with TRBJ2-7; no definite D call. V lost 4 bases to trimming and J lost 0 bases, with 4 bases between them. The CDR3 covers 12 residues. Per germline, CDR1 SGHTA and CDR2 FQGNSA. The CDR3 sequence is CASSSHSYEQYF. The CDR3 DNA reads TGTGCCAGCAGCTCTCACTCCTACGAGCAGTACTTC. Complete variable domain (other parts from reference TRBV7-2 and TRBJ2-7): GAGVSQSPSNKVTEKGKDVELRCDPISGHTALYWYRQSLGQGLEFLIYFQGNSAPDKSGLPSDRFSAERTGGSVSTLTIQRTQQEDSAVYLCASSSHSYEQYFGPGTRLTVT.

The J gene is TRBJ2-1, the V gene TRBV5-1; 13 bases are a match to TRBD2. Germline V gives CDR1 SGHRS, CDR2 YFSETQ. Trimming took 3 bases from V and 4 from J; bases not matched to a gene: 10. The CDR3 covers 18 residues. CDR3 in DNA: TGCGCCAGCAGCTCACGGACTAGCGGGGGCCCCACGTACAATGAGCAGTTCTTC. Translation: CASSSRTSGGPTYNEQFF.

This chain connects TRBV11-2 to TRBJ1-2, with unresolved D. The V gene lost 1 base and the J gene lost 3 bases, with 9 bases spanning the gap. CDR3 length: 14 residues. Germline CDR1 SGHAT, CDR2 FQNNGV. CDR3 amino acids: CASSLGRADYGYTF. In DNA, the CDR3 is TGTGCCAGCAGCTTAGGGCGGGCTGACTATGGCTACACCTTC.

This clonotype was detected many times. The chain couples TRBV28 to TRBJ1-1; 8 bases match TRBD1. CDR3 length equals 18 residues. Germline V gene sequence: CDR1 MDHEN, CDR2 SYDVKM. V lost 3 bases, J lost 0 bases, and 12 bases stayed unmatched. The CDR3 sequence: CASSFSRRAGGLNTEAFF. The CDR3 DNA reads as TGTGCCAGCAGTTTTTCTCGCCGGGCAGGGGGCTTGAACACTGAAGCTTTCTTT.

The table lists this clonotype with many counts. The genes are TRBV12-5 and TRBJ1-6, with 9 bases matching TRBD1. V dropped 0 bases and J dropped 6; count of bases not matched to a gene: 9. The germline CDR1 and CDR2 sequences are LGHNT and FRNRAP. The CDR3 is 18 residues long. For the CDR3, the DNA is TGTGCTAGTGGTTTGGTCCTAGCCGGGACAGGGAGTAATTCACCCCTCCACTTT. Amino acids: CASGLVLAGTGSNSPLHF.